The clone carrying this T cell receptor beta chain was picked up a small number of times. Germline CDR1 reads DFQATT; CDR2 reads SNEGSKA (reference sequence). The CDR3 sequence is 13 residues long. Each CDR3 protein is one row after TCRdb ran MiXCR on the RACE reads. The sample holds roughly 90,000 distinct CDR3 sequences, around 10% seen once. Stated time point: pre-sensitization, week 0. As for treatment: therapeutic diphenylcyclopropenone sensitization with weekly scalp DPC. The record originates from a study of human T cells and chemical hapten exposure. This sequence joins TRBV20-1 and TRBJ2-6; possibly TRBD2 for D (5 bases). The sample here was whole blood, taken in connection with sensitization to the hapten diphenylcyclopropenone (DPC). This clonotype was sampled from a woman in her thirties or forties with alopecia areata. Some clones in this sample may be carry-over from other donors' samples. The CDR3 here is CSTGERGANVLTF. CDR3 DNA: TGCTCCACCGGGGAGCGCGGGGCCAACGTCCTGACTTTC.